The subject of this entry is one T cell receptor (beta chain). Its specific antigen is unknown. Base-call qualities are not available, and no considerably larger clone is one nucleotide away. The sample is drawn from a study of blood T cells in healthy people across ages (dated by TCRdb to between 2014 and 2016). With respect to the entire study: In model experiments, roughly one uniquely barcoded TCR beta cDNA molecule per two T cells was captured by template switching. The study analyzed two additional independent replicas of 1 million unique cDNA reads from the same blood draw for two donors, one aged 18 to 30 and one aged 80 or older. To avoid experimental bias, donors of different ages were spread randomly across the sequencing lanes. Age-related changes in TCR beta repertoire diversity were measured in the study by deep sequencing normalized with unique cDNA molecular identifiers. The donors were divided into four age groups: young (average around 16 years), middle-aged (about 39), aged (approximately 64) and long-lived (about 84). The paper as a whole reports these results and caveats: Conclusive comparison of naive and antigen-experienced compartments was prevented by the profiling of bulk unsorted PBMCs. Estimates of total diversity based on one million sequenced T cells were regarded as lower bounds and as underestimates. Compared with the aged group, the long-lived group had more naive CD4+ T cells, fewer expanded clones and increased TCR diversity, suggesting age selection. As age increased, observed TCR beta diversity per million T cells dropped in a roughly linear way, and a significant reduction was already evident by age around 41. There was a strong correlation between observed TCR beta diversity and the percentage of naive T cells measured by flow cytometry. Because donor CMV infection status was unknown, age-related changes in expanded clonotypes were potentially confounded.

The approximately 39 donors, aged 6 to 90 years, were systemically healthy Caucasian individuals from Russia. Roughly 10 milliliters of peripheral blood were collected from each donor into EDTA-treated Vacutainer tubes. PBMCs were isolated by Ficoll-Paque density-gradient centrifugation, with at least 6 million obtained per sample. Total RNA was extracted from PBMCs with Trizol reagent, with at least 5 micrograms obtained per sample. The percentages of naive CD45RAhigh/CD27high T cells were determined by flow cytometry on a PBMC aliquot from every donor. V is pared back by 4 bases and J by 0 bases, with 13 bases lying between the germline termini. The CDR3, cysteine through phenylalanine, is 17 amino acids long. Just CDR3 DNA is preserved here, 51 bases in frame from base 1. Via the germline V gene (reference sequence), CDR1 is SEHNR and CDR2 FQNEAQ. The library was generated by 5' RACE. These reads were obtained on an Illumina HiSeq 2500. A second PCR of roughly 6 to 11 cycles was run with a J-beta primer mix and a sample-barcoded 5' primer. A template-switch 5' adaptor carrying 12 random nucleotides introduced a unique molecular identifier onto each TCR beta cDNA molecule. At least 2.5 million CDR3-containing paired-end reads were obtained from each sample. First-strand cDNA synthesis was performed from all RNA using the Mint cDNA synthesis kit, with priming by a TRBC-specific oligonucleotide. Following uracil-DNA glycosylase treatment, a first 18-cycle PCR with universal primers M1SS and BC2_uni_R was performed on all cDNA. In the authors' own workflow: Each sample was normalized by randomly selecting 1 million high-quality reads, each carrying a distinct molecular identifier. Instead of being binned into consensus sequences, reads that shared molecular identifiers were thrown out. MiTCR, with a Q25 quality threshold and the strictest error-elimination algorithm, was used for CDR3 identification, clonotype clustering and error correction. Lower-bound total TCR beta diversity was estimated with a nonparametric unseen species model using Euler transformation. The public reads were run again by TCRdb, first through fastp at Q25 and then through MiXCR, and only productive beta chains were kept. For every CDR3 protein sequence, its rows merge into one entry that carries the most common genes and DNA. The V and J calls and clone size are TCRdb's, not the authors'. Counted in this sample were 870,000 or so distinct CDR3 sequences; 29% of them appeared once. Jointly, the top ten make up about 18% of the sample.

The specimen was blood. The receptor's source is a woman older than 75 in good health. The chain links TRBV7-9 with TRBJ2-6; a confident D gene designation cannot be given. This receptor has the CDR3 CASSSLGSNSGANVLTF. At the DNA level, the sequence is TGTGCCAGCAGCTCCCTAGGATCCAACTCTGGGGCCAACGTCCTGACTTTC.